These 17 T cell receptor beta chains came from one sample sequenced in a study of CD8+ T cells in alopecia areata. Described treatment: oral pan-JAK inhibitor, 5-10 mg twice daily. Once RNA had been extracted, it was reverse transcribed into cDNA to act as the sequencing template. Libraries were prepared by immunoSEQ multiplex PCR; TCRdb keeps only in-frame clonotypes and omits some of them. The sample includes 150,000 to 200,000 clones, 60% of them seen just once. The material sequenced was CD4+ T cells sorted from blood, taken at week 24, from a patient treated with tofacitinib. Source of these receptors: a human donor with alopecia areata.

This chain uses TRBV27 with TRBJ2-3, with TRBD2 matching over 9 bases. The CDR3 consists of 15 residues. The germline V gene has CDR1 MNHEY and CDR2 SMNVEV (reference sequence). V lost 3 bases, J lost 4 bases, and 5 bases stayed unmatched. The CDR3 sequence: CASSFSGGPADTQYF. The CDR3 nucleotides are TGTGCCAGCAGTTTCAGCGGGGGGCCCGCAGATACGCAGTATTTT.

The V call is TRBV30, the J call TRBJ2-2; weak D call: TRBD2 (5 bases). The CDR3 runs to 14 residues. Germline V gives CDR1 GTSNPN, CDR2 SVGIG (reference sequence). Trimming removed 6 bases at V and 2 bases at J, with 13 bases between. The CDR3 DNA sequence: TGTGCCTGCGAAGGAGGACTTAACACCGGGGAGCTGTTTTTT. Amino acid sequence: CACEGGLNTGELFF.

Notes on this clone: The sample contains more than one DNA sequence encoding this CDR3. This chain uses TRBV29-1 with TRBJ1-1; 7 nucleotides line up with TRBD1. This CDR3 is 13 amino acids long. CDR1 and CDR2 (germline): SQVTM, ANQGSEA. After removal of 4 bases from V and 0 bases from J, the junction contained 2 bases not matched to a gene. The DNA for the CDR3 is TGCAGCGTTGCGACAGGGATGAACACTGAAGCTTTCTTT. Translated, it gives CSVATGMNTEAFF.

About this clone: The sample carries other DNA sequences with the same CDR3. CDR3 DNA sequence: TGTGCCTGGAGTGTACAGGGAAGGTCACCCCTCCACTTT. Its translation: CAWSVQGRSPLHF. This sequence joins TRBV30 and TRBJ1-6; a possible D gene is TRBD1 (6 bases). This CDR3 contains 13 residues. Trimming removed 0 bases from V and 10 bases from J, with 10 bases in between. CDR1 and CDR2 from the germline V gene are GTSNPN and SVGIG (reference sequence).

This sequence joins TRBV29-1 and TRBJ1-1, with D tentatively TRBD1 (5 bases). CDR1 SQVTM and CDR2 ANQGSEA come from the germline V gene. This CDR3 spans 12 amino acids. Trimming stripped 7 bases from V and 2 bases from J, with 11 bases between. CDR3 residues: CSDAGRNTEAFF. The CDR3, as DNA: TGCAGCGACGCGGGGCGAAACACTGAAGCTTTCTTT.

This chain joins TRBV7-2 and TRBJ1-6; 8 nucleotides line up with TRBD1. This CDR3 has 15 amino acids. Germline V CDR1 and CDR2: SGHTA, FQGNSA. After removal of 10 bases from V and 7 bases from J, the junction contained 12 bases not matched to a gene. This CDR3 is CATSIGTGQNSPLHF. In DNA form, the CDR3 reads TGTGCCACCTCGATCGGGACAGGACAAAATTCACCCCTCCACTTT.

This chain uses TRBV7-9 with TRBJ2-7; perhaps TRBD1 as D (6 bases). CDR1 is SEHNR and CDR2 is FQNEAQ in the germline V gene (reference sequence). Between the trimmed V and J ends, which lost 4 bases and 7 bases, there was a span of 14 bases. This CDR3 comprises 13 residues. The CDR3 region is CASSSYTGKEQYF. Here the CDR3 DNA reads TGTGCCAGCAGCTCCTACACAGGGAAGGAGCAGTACTTC.

This sequence joins TRBV25-1 and TRBJ1-2; D gene uncertain. Germline assignment: CDR1 MGHDK and CDR2 SYGVNS. Trimming cost V 3 bases and J 3 bases, with 14 bases left between them. The CDR3 runs 15 residues. CDR3 residues: CASSDRRGKDYGYTF. The DNA for the CDR3 is TGTGCCAGCAGTGATAGGAGAGGAAAGGACTATGGCTACACCTTC.

The chain joins TRBV2 to TRBJ2-7, with unresolved D. This CDR3 has 11 amino acids. V was cut by 6 bases and J by 2 bases, with 5 bases left in between. Per the germline V gene, CDR1 is SNHLY and CDR2 is FYNNEI. The CDR3 DNA reads as TGTGCCAGCAGGGTTACCTACGAGCAGTACTTC. It specifies CASRVTYEQYF.

The rearrangement links TRBV7-2 to TRBJ1-2; 8 nucleotides match TRBD1. The V gene's germline CDR1 is SGHTA and CDR2 FQGNSA. The length of the CDR3 is 16 residues. V dropped 5 bases and J dropped 4; count of bases not matched to a gene: 12. This CDR3 reads CASSKTIFDRGYGYTF. The DNA for the CDR3 is TGTGCCAGCAGCAAGACCATTTTTGACAGGGGCTATGGCTACACCTTC.

The gene calls are TRBV11-3 and TRBJ2-7; 7 bases are a match to TRBD2. Germline values: CDR1 SGHNT, CDR2 YENEEA. The length of the CDR3 is 16 residues. Germline trimming cut 5 bases from V and 1 base from J; bases unmatched to any gene: 11. The CDR3 spells CASSLHGSGASYEQYF. In DNA, the CDR3 is TGTGCCAGCAGCCTCCACGGCAGCGGGGCTTCCTACGAGCAGTACTTC.

The chain is built from TRBV27 and TRBJ1-1; 10 bases line up with TRBD1. Germline trimming cut 9 bases from V and 1 base from J; bases unmatched to any gene: 2. Germline loops: CDR1 MNHEY, CDR2 SMNVEV (reference sequence). The CDR3 length is 13 residues. This CDR3 is CASRDRGNTEAFF. The CDR3 DNA reads TGTGCCAGTCGGGACAGGGGGAACACTGAAGCTTTCTTT.

The CDR3 loop is CSVRKQGAGEQYF. CDR3 in DNA: TGCAGCGTGAGAAAACAGGGGGCAGGGGAGCAGTACTTC. The V call is TRBV29-1, the J call TRBJ2-7; 9 bases are shared with TRBD1. CDR1 SQVTM and CDR2 ANQGSEA come from the germline V gene. Trimming removed 6 bases from V and 7 bases from J; junction bases left unmatched: 10. This CDR3 has 13 residues.

V usage is TRBV5-1 and J usage is TRBJ1-6; 9 bases agree with TRBD1. Germline V gene sequence: CDR1 SGHRS, CDR2 YFSETQ. CDR3 length: 15 residues. The junction had 8 bases not matched to a gene; V was cut back by 4 bases and J by 9 bases. The CDR3 here is CASSTQTGGISPLHF. Written as DNA, the CDR3 is TGCGCCAGCAGCACCCAGACAGGGGGGATTTCACCCCTCCACTTT.

This chain uses TRBV30 with TRBJ1-1, with D uncertain. V gave up 0 bases and J gave up 0 bases, with 11 bases separating them. The length of the CDR3 is 15 residues. The V gene's germline CDR1 is GTSNPN and CDR2 SVGIG (reference sequence). The CDR3 region has the DNA TGTGCCTGGAGTGTACGGGGTGCGGTGAACACTGAAGCTTTCTTT. It specifies CAWSVRGAVNTEAFF. Based on the CDR3 plus reference TRBV30 and TRBJ1-1, the full variable domain is SQTIHQWPATLVQPVGSPLSLECTVEGTSNPNLYWYRQAAGRGLQLLFYSVGIGQISSEVPQNLSASRPQDRQFILSSKKLLLSDSGFYLCAWSVRGAVNTEAFFGQGTRLTVV.

The rearrangement links TRBV2 to TRBJ2-7; D remains ambiguous. CDR1 is SNHLY, CDR2 FYNNEI, per germline. The CDR3 sequence is 13 residues long. V lost 7 bases to trimming and J lost 2 bases, with 12 bases between them. The CDR3 loop reads CASTVGGAYEQYF. The CDR3 DNA follows: TGTGCCAGCACCGTAGGTGGGGCCTACGAGCAGTACTTC.

A note on this clone: One end of the junction varies from germline; a read error may be responsible. The chain employs TRBV27 and TRBJ1-2, with D maybe TRBD1 (5 bases). Germline-derived CDR1 and CDR2 are MNHEY and SMNVEV (reference sequence). CDR3 length equals 13 residues. This CDR3 is CANSSGRINGYTF. The CDR3, as DNA: TGTGCCAACAGTTCGGGACGGATAAATGGCTACACCTTC.